Listed below are T cell receptor beta chains from one sample, sequenced in a study of T cells expressing NK-cell markers. Following a re-call of the 5' RACE reads, TCRdb has one entry per CDR3 protein and lacks DNA. The sample includes some 600,000 distinct CDR3 sequences. The sample taken for sequencing was blood T cells: a sorted CD56 or NKG2C T cell subset, CD4+ or CD8+ T cells, or bulk PBMC T cells (not recorded which). These receptors all come from a young man in good health. Each CDR3 is given with its conserved first and last residue.

v_gene	j_gene	CDR3aa
TRBV20-1	TRBJ2-1	CSARDPNLGRDYNEQFF
TRBV23-1	TRBJ1-5	CASSQSGGLYSNQPQHF
TRBV24-1	TRBJ2-1	CATSDYQGTRDNEQFF
TRBV29-1	TRBJ2-7	CSVEGQTTYEQYF
TRBV4-1	TRBJ1-3	CASSQDSPPGNTIYF
TRBV9	TRBJ2-7	CASSVDPLAGLSYEQYF
TRBV5-1	TRBJ2-5	CASSSGRAEWGTQYF
TRBV2	TRBJ2-3	CASSEVFRATSTDTQYF
TRBV20-1	TRBJ1-4	CSARGRSRIATNEKLFF
TRBV14	TRBJ2-3	CASSQETGTGDTDTQYF
TRBV4-3	TRBJ1-4	CASSQDLGANEKLFF
TRBV7-8	TRBJ2-3	CASTTRGTPEATQYF
TRBV7-9	TRBJ1-2	CASSLASGDYGYTF
TRBV7-9	TRBJ2-2	CASTLPPPTSGRVYTGELFF
TRBV15	TRBJ2-3	CATRTSGRTDTQYF
TRBV29-1	TRBJ1-1	CSVGTGWDTEAFF
TRBV24-1	TRBJ1-2	CATSDGDSAYGYTF
TRBV21-1	TRBJ2-1	CASSKDSGTSGRAGYNEQFF
TRBV5-1	TRBJ2-1	CASSSGLAGSGGSYNEQFF
TRBV6-5	TRBJ2-2	CASSYDPRGFKELFF
TRBV14	TRBJ2-5	CASSQAWGLPGETQYF